This T cell receptor (beta chain) was recorded in a study of response to subunit inactivated influenza vaccine. Germline CDR1 reads SEHNR; CDR2 reads FQNEAQ (reference sequence). Deletions cut 1 base from V and 0 bases from J, with 9 bases between. This CDR3 contains 15 residues. TCRdb independently ran MiXCR on the RT-PCR reads; one entry per CDR3 protein. This table holds some 600,000 distinct CDR3 sequences, approximately 14% found once. The receptor comes from a middle-aged man who received an inactivated influenza vaccine. The genes are TRBV7-9 and TRBJ2-5; D not certain. The specimen comprised PBMCs from blood, sampled around 15 days before vaccination. DNA of the CDR3: TGTGCCAGCAGCTTAGTTGTGGCAGACCAAGAGACCCAGTACTTC. This translates into CASSLVVADQETQYF.